This entry describes one T cell receptor beta chain. As yet, its antigen is unknown. TRB amplification used 250 ng of peripheral blood genomic DNA. This record comes from a study of T cell clusters in autoimmune cytopenias. Overall study: Per sample, median TRB depth was around 51,000 reads, yielding a median approximately 2,400 distinct clonotypes. Study-wide results and caveats: The T cell clusters were defined only in silico, without experimental functional validation.

Multiplex touch-down PCR amplified TRB using TRB-A and TRB-B pools in one tube. Following a re-call of the multiplex PCR reads, TCRdb has one entry per CDR3 protein and lacks DNA. The sample totals 6,500 to 9,000 distinct CDR3 sequences. These data also featured in a second study, about T cell repertoires in aging, cancer and after chemotherapy.

Material for sequencing was peripheral blood. This clonotype originated in a human donor in good health.

The CDR3 loop reads CASSQDRDNSPLHF. The chain links TRBV18 to TRBJ1-6; TCRdb's D call, TRBD1, is unchecked because there is no DNA. The CDR3 contains 14 residues. CDR1 KGHSH and CDR2 LQKENI come from the germline V gene.